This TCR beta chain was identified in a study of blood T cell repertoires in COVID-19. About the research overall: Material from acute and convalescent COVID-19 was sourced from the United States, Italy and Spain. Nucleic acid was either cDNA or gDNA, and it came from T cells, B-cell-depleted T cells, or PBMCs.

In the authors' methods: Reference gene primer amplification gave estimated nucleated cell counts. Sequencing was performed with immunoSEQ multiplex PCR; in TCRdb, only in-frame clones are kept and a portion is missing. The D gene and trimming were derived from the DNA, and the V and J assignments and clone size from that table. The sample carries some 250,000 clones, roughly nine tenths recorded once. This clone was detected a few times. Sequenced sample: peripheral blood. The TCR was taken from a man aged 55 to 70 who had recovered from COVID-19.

The CDR3 nucleotides are TGTGCCAGCAGTGAGGAAAGGGGCCAGCCCCAGCATTTT. Protein: CASSEERGQPQHF. The rearrangement links TRBV2 to TRBJ1-5; D perhaps matches TRBD1 (5 bases). CDR3 size: 13 residues. Germline V CDR1 and CDR2: SNHLY, FYNNEI. V lost 3 bases, J lost 7 bases, and 10 bases lay in between.